The 18 T cell receptor beta chains given below trace back to one sample, sequenced in a study of T cell responses to AZD1222 COVID-19 vaccine. The protocol was immunoSEQ multiplex PCR, while the TCRdb copy is restricted to in-frame clones and leaves out a portion. The data hold around 80,000 clones, with 90% observed a single time. The sample consisted of peripheral blood, taken on day 0 of AZD1222 vaccination. These receptors were obtained from an adult in good health.

The chain joins TRBV2 to TRBJ2-7, with a tentative D call TRBD2 (6 bases). V dropped 7 bases and J dropped 7 bases, with 14 bases sitting between them. The CDR3 spans 12 residues. Germline V gives CDR1 SNHLY, CDR2 FYNNEI. CDR3 in DNA: TGTGCCAGCACGCGCACTAGCAGTGAGCAGTACTTC. This gives the protein CASTRTSSEQYF. The full variable domain, rest sourced from reference TRBV2 and TRBJ2-7, is EPEVTQTPSHQVTQMGQEVILRCVPISNHLYFYWYRQILGQKVEFLVSFYNNEISEKSEIFDDQFSVERPDGSNFTLKIRSTKLEDSAMYFCASTRTSSEQYFGPGTRLTVT.

The DNA of the CDR3 is TGTGCCACCAGCAGAGATCTAGGGGGGATGGGGAATCAGCCCCAGCATTTT. It codes for CATSRDLGGMGNQPQHF. This chain uses TRBV15 with TRBJ1-5; possible D gene TRBD1, 6 bases. The CDR3 sequence is 17 residues long. CDR1 and CDR2 from the germline V gene are LNHNV and YYDKDF (reference sequence). V was shortened by 0 bases and J by 4 bases, with 16 bases between the two germline ends.

This sequence joins TRBV6-5 and TRBJ2-1; 11 bases match TRBD2. The CDR3 extends over 16 amino acids. V lost 2 bases and J lost 8; bases outside the gene matches: 8. Germline assignment: CDR1 MNHEY and CDR2 SVGAGI. The CDR3 DNA follows: TGTGCCAGCAGTTACGGTAGCGGGGGGGCCCAGGATGAGCAGTTCTTC. It translates to CASSYGSGGAQDEQFF.

The genes are TRBV7-9 and TRBJ2-1; D call uncertain. This CDR3 contains 15 residues. The germline V gene encodes CDR1 SEHNR and CDR2 FQNEAQ (reference sequence). The V end was cut by 1 base, the J end by 2 bases, with 9 bases between. DNA of the CDR3: TGTGCCAGCAGCTTAGTAGGGTTTACCTACAATGAGCAGTTCTTC. Translation gives CASSLVGFTYNEQFF.

This chain connects TRBV28 to TRBJ1-2; D may be TRBD1 (6 bases). CDR1 is MDHEN and CDR2 is SYDVKM in the germline V gene. The CDR3 loop spans 14 amino acids. Between the trimmed V and J ends, which lost 5 bases and 4 bases, there was a span of 14 bases. The CDR3 DNA follows: TGTGCCAGCAGTAACATCGGGGGCTTCTATGGCTACACCTTC. This encodes CASSNIGGFYGYTF.

The chain combines TRBV20-1 with TRBJ2-3; possible D gene TRBD1, 5 bases. This CDR3 is built from 11 residues. Per germline, CDR1 DFQATT and CDR2 SNEGSKA (reference sequence). As DNA, the CDR3 is TGCAGCTTCCAGGGAACAGATACGCAGTATTTT. Translated, it gives CSFQGTDTQYF.

The chain carries TRBV19 and TRBJ1-5; D is uncertain. Trimming removed 0 bases at V and 7 bases at J, with 7 bases between. CDR1 LNHDA and CDR2 SQIVND come from the germline V gene (reference sequence). This CDR3 has 13 amino acids. The CDR3 sequence is CASSIDLRQPQHF. For the CDR3, the DNA is TGTGCCAGTAGTATAGATCTGCGGCAGCCCCAGCATTTT.

This clone has only a few counts. The rearrangement links TRBV5-5 to TRBJ2-5, with D possibly matching TRBD2 (7 bases). This CDR3 is 14 amino acids long. V shed 4 bases and J shed 2 bases, with 12 bases lying between them. From germline, CDR1 is SGHKS and CDR2 YYEKEE (reference sequence). The CDR3 DNA follows: TGTGCCAGCAGCCCTGAGGGGGGGCAAGAGACCCAGTACTTC. Translation: CASSPEGGQETQYF. Variable domain in full (rest from reference TRBV5-5 and TRBJ2-5): DAGVTQSPTHLIKTRGQQVTLRCSPISGHKSVSWYQQVLGQGPQFIFQYYEKEERGRGNFPDRFSARQFPNYSSELNVNALLLGDSALYLCASSPEGGQETQYFGPGTRLLVL.

A single count supports this clone. The V call is TRBV2, the J call TRBJ1-4; possible D gene TRBD1, 5 bases. V dropped 11 bases and J dropped 7 bases, with 17 bases sitting between them. The germline V gene has CDR1 SNHLY and CDR2 FYNNEI. There are 13 residues in the CDR3. The CDR3 DNA is TGTGCCGGAACCGGGACGGTACTTGAAAAACTGTTTTTT. As protein: CAGTGTVLEKLFF. The full variable domain, completed using reference TRBV2 and TRBJ1-4, is EPEVTQTPSHQVTQMGQEVILRCVPISNHLYFYWYRQILGQKVEFLVSFYNNEISEKSEIFDDQFSVERPDGSNFTLKIRSTKLEDSAMYFCAGTGTVLEKLFFGSGTQLSVL.

This clone occurred once. The chain has TRBV21-1 and TRBJ1-1; TRBD1 is the table's D call, not checked against the DNA. TRBV21-1 is an annotated pseudogene. The CDR3 is made up of 14 amino acids. CDR3 in amino acids: CASSNHRDDTEAFF. The DNA of the CDR3 is TGTGCCAGCAGCAACCACAGGGATGACACTGAAGCTTTCTTT.

The rearrangement links TRBV12-3 or TRBV12-4 to TRBJ1-2, with a tentative D call TRBD1 (5 bases). Trimming removed 7 bases at V and 6 bases at J, with 15 bases between. The CDR3 sequence is 13 residues long. The CDR3 nucleotides read TGTGCCAGCACCGATTGGGGACGGAATGGCTACACCTTC. Translating gives CASTDWGRNGYTF.

The chain links TRBV24-1 to TRBJ1-2, with a tentative D call TRBD1 (5 bases). The CDR3 covers 15 residues. V lost 5 bases and J lost 2, with 14 bases in between. Germline V gene sequence: CDR1 KGHDR, CDR2 SFDVKD. CDR3 residues: CATSGEGEGNYGYTF. The CDR3 DNA is TGTGCCACCAGTGGTGAAGGGGAAGGAAACTATGGCTACACCTTC.

The chain couples TRBV19 to TRBJ1-1; 7 nucleotides agree with TRBD1. The CDR3 covers 13 residues. Trimming at V came to 5 bases and at J to 5 bases, leaving 5 bases not matched to a gene. Looked up from germline, CDR1 is LNHDA and CDR2 is SQIVND (reference sequence). CDR3 region: CASSVHRGTEAFF. CDR3 DNA: TGTGCCAGTAGTGTACACAGGGGTACTGAAGCTTTCTTT.

This chain uses TRBV30 with TRBJ1-4; D call uncertain. The ends were cut back, 5 bases at V and 0 bases at J, with 4 bases in the middle. Germline CDR1 is GTSNPN and CDR2 is SVGIG (reference sequence). This CDR3 has 12 residues. The CDR3 DNA reads TGTGCCTGGGCAGCAACTAATGAAAAACTGTTTTTT. Translation gives CAWAATNEKLFF.

This clone was seen once. The chain recombines TRBV10-3 with TRBJ2-5, with TRBD1 matching over 7 bases. V lost 5 bases to trimming and J lost 4 bases; unmatched junction nucleotides: 7. Germline CDR1 reads ENHRY; CDR2 reads SYGVKD. CDR3 length: 14 residues. The CDR3 region is CAISMENRGETQYF. The CDR3 DNA is TGTGCCATCAGTATGGAAAACAGGGGAGAGACCCAGTACTTC.

This clone was found once. The V and J genes are TRBV5-1 and TRBJ1-2; TRBD1 agrees at 8 bases. The CDR3 length is 15 residues. Germline trimming cut 1 base from V and 8 bases from J; bases unmatched to any gene: 10. Germline V gene sequence: CDR1 SGHRS, CDR2 YFSETQ. This CDR3 reads CASSLRPPQGEGYTF. As DNA, the CDR3 is TGCGCCAGCAGCTTGCGGCCCCCACAGGGGGAAGGCTACACCTTC.

CDR3 residues: CASSDYRDPSNYGYTF. The DNA of the CDR3 is TGTGCCAGCAGTGATTACAGGGACCCTTCTAACTATGGCTACACCTTC. The chain recombines TRBV28 with TRBJ1-2, with a tentative D call TRBD1 (6 bases). This CDR3 comprises 16 residues. Trimming cost V 5 bases and J 0 bases, with 16 bases left between them. Germline V gene sequence: CDR1 MDHEN, CDR2 SYDVKM.

V usage is TRBV25-1 and J usage is TRBJ2-7; the D gene is possibly TRBD1 (6 bases). The CDR3 contains 13 residues. V gave up 4 bases and J gave up 4 bases, with 11 bases separating them. Germline assignment: CDR1 MGHDK and CDR2 SYGVNS. The chain's CDR3 is CASSVTGTYEQYF. As DNA, the CDR3 is TGTGCCAGCAGTGTAACCGGGACATACGAGCAGTACTTC.